This T cell receptor beta chain was recovered during a study of memory CD4+ T cells and cytomegalovirus serostatus. At the level of the study: This sample comes from healthy Belgian adults, several CMV seropositive, approximately 25 seronegative.

The sort gate was single viable CD3+CD4+CD8-CD45RO+ cells for memory CD4+ T cells. Serostatus was set by detecting CMV pp150, pp28, p38, p52 IgG. After thawing, CD4+ T cells were positively selected. Note on this clone: As yet, its antigen is unknown.

Findings and caveats of the study: Median bootstrapped AUC for CMV status was about 0.94 originally, 0.85 to 0.92 US-trained.

V was trimmed by 5 bases and J by 6 bases, leaving 11 bases between them. CDR1 and CDR2 from the germline V gene are SGHTA and FQGNSA. The CDR3 has 13 residues. TCRdb keeps only in-frame clones here, not all; method: immunoSEQ multiplex PCR. Here the sample spans more than 40,000 clones, about three quarters being singletons. The rearrangement links TRBV7-2 to TRBJ2-1; D remains unclear. Sequenced: memory CD4+ T cells from blood. The clonotype was recovered from an adult in good health and CMV-seronegative. The CDR3 sequence is CASSGRSGNEQFF. CDR3 DNA: TGTGCCAGCAGCGGACGGTCAGGCAATGAGCAGTTCTTC.